The 26 T cell receptor beta chains in this list originate from one sample, sequenced in a study of vaccination and CD4 T cells after COVID-19. Cultured CD4+ T-cell DNA underwent Oncomine TCR Beta short-read sequencing. TCRdb re-derived calls from the PCR reads in MiXCR, one entry per CDR3 protein. The data hold roughly 18,000 distinct CDR3 sequences, with roughly 50% observed a single time. The sample's treatment: approximately nine-day PBMC culture with coronavirus spike peptide pools or control peptides (ViraFEST assay). Their antigen targets remain unknown. The sequenced sample was CD4+ T cells from blood, cultured in vitro. These receptors came from a human donor who had recovered from COVID-19.

V gene TRBV20-1 combines with J gene TRBJ2-7, with D possibly matching TRBD2 (5 bases). Trimming removed 3 bases from V and 2 bases from J, with 14 bases in between. The germline V gene encodes CDR1 DFQATT and CDR2 SNEGSKA (reference sequence). This CDR3 comprises 14 residues. In nucleotides, the CDR3 is TGCAGTGCTAGGAGTCTAGCAAACCCCTACGAGCAGTACTTC. Its translation: CSARSLANPYEQYF.

The chain carries TRBV19 and TRBJ2-3; 10 bases align to TRBD2. This CDR3 has 14 residues. V dropped 7 bases and J dropped 1; count of bases not matched to a gene: 2. Germline lookup yields CDR1 LNHDA and CDR2 SQIVND (reference sequence). The CDR3 protein is CASTSGRGTDTQYF. The CDR3 DNA reads as TGTGCCAGTACTAGCGGGAGAGGCACAGATACGCAGTATTTT.

The chain couples TRBV20-1 to TRBJ2-3; 7 bases match TRBD1. This CDR3 region has 16 residues. From germline, CDR1 is DFQATT and CDR2 SNEGSKA (reference sequence). The V gene end was trimmed by 4 bases and the J gene end by 2 bases; junction bases not matched to a gene: 12. This CDR3 is CSATSLGTDITDTQYF. CDR3 nucleotide sequence: TGCAGTGCTACCTCCCTAGGGACAGACATCACAGATACGCAGTATTTT.

This clonotype appeared once. This chain connects TRBV9 to TRBJ1-1; D is undetermined. Trimming left V 0 bases short and J 5 bases short, with 8 bases between. Germline V gene data show CDR1 as SGDLS and CDR2 as YYNGEE. This CDR3 has 13 amino acids. CDR3 loop: CASSVGPETEAFF. CDR3 coding DNA: TGTGCCAGCAGCGTAGGCCCGGAGACTGAAGCTTTCTTT.

The V and J genes are TRBV5-1 and TRBJ2-7, with TRBD1 matching 12 bases. This CDR3 has 16 residues. CDR1 SGHRS and CDR2 YFSETQ come from the germline V gene. The trim removed 4 bases at V and 12 bases at J, leaving 17 bases unmatched. CDR3 in amino acids: CASSRTHGDRGRGLYF. The DNA for the CDR3 is TGCGCCAGCAGCCGAACCCATGGGGACAGGGGGCGAGGTCTGTACTTC.

This clonotype turned up a few times. V is TRBV30 and J is TRBJ1-5; D is possibly TRBD1 (6 bases). Looked up from germline, CDR1 is GTSNPN and CDR2 is SVGIG (reference sequence). Between the trimmed V and J ends, which lost 2 bases and 0 bases, there was a span of 8 bases. The CDR3 has 14 amino acids. In DNA, the CDR3 is TGTGCCTGGAGTCGGACAGATAGCAATCAGCCCCAGCATTTT. Translation gives CAWSRTDSNQPQHF. The variable domain in full, completed from reference TRBV30 and TRBJ1-5, reads SQTIHQWPATLVQPVGSPLSLECTVEGTSNPNLYWYRQAAGRGLQLLFYSVGIGQISSEVPQNLSASRPQDRQFILSSKKLLLSDSGFYLCAWSRTDSNQPQHFGDGTRLSIL.

This clonotype was found a few times. J is TRBJ2-7 and V is TRBV5-5; D not resolved. From germline, CDR1 is SGHKS and CDR2 YYEKEE (reference sequence). Trimming cost V 4 bases and J 5 bases, with 13 bases left between them. The CDR3 totals 13 residues. CDR3 in amino acids: CASSGLRADEQYF. Here the CDR3 DNA reads TGTGCCAGCAGCGGGCTCCGGGCCGACGAGCAGTACTTC. Full variable domain (missing parts from reference TRBV5-5 and TRBJ2-7): DAGVTQSPTHLIKTRGQQVTLRCSPISGHKSVSWYQQVLGQGPQFIFQYYEKEERGRGNFPDRFSARQFPNYSSELNVNALLLGDSALYLCASSGLRADEQYFGPGTRLTVT.

The V and J genes are TRBV6-5 and TRBJ1-1; 8 positions agree with TRBD1. Germline CDR1 is MNHEY and CDR2 is SVGAGI. The CDR3 length is 16 residues. V shed 2 bases and J 5 bases; nucleotides not matched to a gene: 10. The CDR3: CASSYTYGQGGTEAFF. CDR3 bases: TGTGCCAGCAGTTACACGTACGGACAGGGTGGGACTGAAGCTTTCTTT.

Here the CDR3 DNA reads TGTGCCAGCACCGGACTAGCGGGAGGCTACGAGCAGTACTTC. Amino acids: CASTGLAGGYEQYF. This sequence joins TRBV6-1 and TRBJ2-7, with TRBD2 matching 14 bases. This CDR3 comprises 14 residues. Germline CDR1 reads MNHNS; CDR2 reads SASEGT. J gave up 3 bases and V 7 bases, and 2 bases lay outside the gene matches.

The J gene is TRBJ1-1, the V gene TRBV3-1; D is unclear. Between the trimmed V and J ends, which lost 3 bases and 0 bases, there was a span of 14 bases. Germline loops: CDR1 LGHDT, CDR2 YNNKEL (reference sequence). The CDR3 loop spans 16 amino acids. The CDR3 spells CASSHSRHLVNTEAFF. CDR3 sequence (DNA): TGTGCCAGCAGCCATTCCAGACACCTCGTGAACACTGAAGCTTTCTTT.

This chain joins TRBV10-3 and TRBJ2-6; D could derive from TRBD1 or TRBD2 (5 bases each). V lost 2 bases, J lost 4 bases, and 18 bases lay in between. Germline CDR1 ENHRY, CDR2 SYGVKD. There are 18 residues in the CDR3. The CDR3 spells CAISEPRVGTWGANVLTF. DNA of the CDR3: TGTGCCATCAGTGAGCCCCGAGTCGGGACGTGGGGGGCCAACGTCCTGACTTTC.

The genes are TRBV29-1 and TRBJ2-7; D is uncertain. This CDR3 contains 13 residues. Germline V gene data show CDR1 as SQVTM and CDR2 as ANQGSEA. Trimming took off 0 bases at V and 3 bases at J, with 9 bases between the two ends. CDR3 DNA: TGCAGCGTTGAAGATCTGGAGAACTACGAGCAGTACTTC. Encoded protein: CSVEDLENYEQYF.

The V call is TRBV20-1, the J call TRBJ2-5; possibly TRBD1 for D (5 bases). Trimming left V 2 bases short and J 4 bases short, with 17 bases between. The CDR3 is 15 residues long. CDR1 is DFQATT and CDR2 is SNEGSKA in the germline V gene (reference sequence). CDR3 DNA sequence: TGCAGTGCTAGAACAGGATTTGAGGAGAGAGAGACCCAGTACTTC. It encodes CSARTGFEERETQYF.

This clonotype came up a few times. This chain connects TRBV6-1 to TRBJ2-4; unclear D gene. V was clipped by 2 bases and J by 0 bases, with 14 bases between them. This CDR3 spans 17 amino acids. Germline V CDR1 and CDR2: MNHNS, SASEGT. The CDR3 DNA is TGTGCCAGCAGTGAAAACCACGGGTGGGGAGCCAAAAACATTCAGTACTTC. It codes for CASSENHGWGAKNIQYF.

The chain links TRBV7-8 to TRBJ1-1; D is ambiguous. Trimming left V 1 base short and J 7 bases short, with 7 bases between. CDR1 is SGHVS, CDR2 FQNEAQ, per germline. CDR3 size: 12 residues. This CDR3 reads CASSLDLGEAFF. DNA of the CDR3: TGTGCCAGCAGCTTAGATCTGGGTGAAGCTTTCTTT.

In its sample, this clonotype was seen once. The chain carries TRBV6-2 or TRBV6-3 and TRBJ1-5; unclear D gene. CDR3 length: 14 residues. Trimming left V 0 bases short and J 0 bases short, with 3 bases between. Looked up from germline, CDR1 is MNHEY and CDR2 is SVGEGT. CDR3: CASSYSSSNQPQHF. CDR3 in DNA: TGTGCCAGCAGTTACTCGAGTAGCAATCAGCCCCAGCATTTT.

V usage is TRBV5-6 and J usage is TRBJ2-5; the D gene is possibly TRBD2 (6 bases). Germline CDR1 and CDR2: SGHDT and YYEEEE. CDR3 size: 16 residues. Between the trimmed V and J ends, which lost 4 bases and 1 base, there was a span of 17 bases. The DNA of the CDR3 is TGTGCCAGCAGCCTGGACTACCTCTACACCCAAGAGACCCAGTACTTC. Protein product: CASSLDYLYTQETQYF.

In this sample, this clonotype turned up a few times. CDR3 DNA: TGTGCCAGCATCCTGGACGGTGGGATCACTGAAGCTTTCTTT. Encoded protein: CASILDGGITEAFF. The chain has TRBV6-2 or TRBV6-3 and TRBJ1-1; D gene unclear. The ends were cut back, 7 bases at V and 4 bases at J, with 16 bases in the middle. This CDR3 comprises 14 residues. Germline V gene sequence: CDR1 MNHEY, CDR2 SVGEGT.

The count of this clonotype is one. The J gene is TRBJ2-3, the V gene TRBV6-1, with 7 bases that match TRBD2. Germline V CDR1 and CDR2: MNHNS, SASEGT. The V segment lost 3 bases and the J segment 3 bases; nucleotides outside the gene matches: 6. The CDR3 has 15 amino acids. The CDR3 DNA reads TGTGCCAGCAGTGATGGCGGGAGTGGGACAGATACGCAGTATTTT. It codes for CASSDGGSGTDTQYF.

The V and J genes are TRBV29-1 and TRBJ1-5, with a tentative D call TRBD1 (5 bases). Germline V CDR1 and CDR2: SQVTM, ANQGSEA. V lost 7 bases to trimming and J lost 5 bases, with 15 bases between them. CDR3 length: 13 residues. DNA of the CDR3: TGCAGCGCTAAGGGGCACGGTGATCAGCCCCAGCATTTT. Residues: CSAKGHGDQPQHF.

The table lists this clonotype with a few counts. V usage is TRBV28 and J usage is TRBJ1-3, with a weak D call TRBD1 (5 bases). CDR3 length equals 14 residues. Trimming shortened V by 8 bases and J by 4 bases, and 15 bases separated the two germline ends. Germline V gene data show CDR1 as MDHEN and CDR2 as SYDVKM. The CDR3 DNA follows: TGTGCCAGCCTAACCGGGACGTGGGGAAACACCATATATTTT. Encoded protein: CASLTGTWGNTIYF.

The table lists this clonotype with a few counts. The CDR3 reads CASSLGSGKANQPQHF. CDR3 DNA: TGTGCCAGCAGCTTGGGGTCAGGGAAGGCAAATCAGCCCCAGCATTTT. The chain couples TRBV7-2 to TRBJ1-5, with D perhaps matching TRBD1 (5 bases). Germline V CDR1 and CDR2: SGHTA, FQGNSA. The V end lost 3 bases, the J end lost 4 bases, and 16 bases lay between the germline ends. The CDR3 has 16 residues.

The V gene is TRBV20-1, the J gene TRBJ1-2; no definite D call. Per the germline V gene, CDR1 is DFQATT and CDR2 is SNEGSKA (reference sequence). Trimming removed 4 bases from V and 3 bases from J, with 9 bases in between. The CDR3 is 12 amino acids. The CDR3 region has the DNA TGCAGTGCTACCCCCGGGGACTATGGCTACACCTTC. This translates into CSATPGDYGYTF.

V and J are TRBV12-3 or TRBV12-4 and TRBJ2-2; unclear D gene. The CDR3 runs to 13 residues. Trimming took 4 bases from V and 6 from J, leaving 9 bases between them. The CDR3 spells CASSSTLPGELFF. The CDR3 nucleotides are TGTGCCAGCAGTTCGACATTGCCCGGGGAGCTGTTTTTT.

The genes are TRBV19 and TRBJ1-5, with 8 bases identical to TRBD1. Germline V gives CDR1 LNHDA, CDR2 SQIVND (reference sequence). The CDR3 loop spans 16 amino acids. V shed 5 bases and J 4 bases; nucleotides not matched to a gene: 10. DNA for the CDR3: TGTGCCAGTAGTGCCATAGACCAGGGGGCGAATCAGCCCCAGCATTTT. This sequence encodes CASSAIDQGANQPQHF.

J is TRBJ2-2 and V is TRBV20-1; 7 bases fit TRBD1. This CDR3 spans 14 amino acids. V shed 3 bases, J shed 5 bases, and the junction held 6 bases outside the gene matches. Germline CDR1 DFQATT, CDR2 SNEGSKA (reference sequence). The DNA for the CDR3 is TGCAGTGCTAGCTATCCAGGGGGAACCGGGGAGCTGTTTTTT. Protein: CSASYPGGTGELFF.